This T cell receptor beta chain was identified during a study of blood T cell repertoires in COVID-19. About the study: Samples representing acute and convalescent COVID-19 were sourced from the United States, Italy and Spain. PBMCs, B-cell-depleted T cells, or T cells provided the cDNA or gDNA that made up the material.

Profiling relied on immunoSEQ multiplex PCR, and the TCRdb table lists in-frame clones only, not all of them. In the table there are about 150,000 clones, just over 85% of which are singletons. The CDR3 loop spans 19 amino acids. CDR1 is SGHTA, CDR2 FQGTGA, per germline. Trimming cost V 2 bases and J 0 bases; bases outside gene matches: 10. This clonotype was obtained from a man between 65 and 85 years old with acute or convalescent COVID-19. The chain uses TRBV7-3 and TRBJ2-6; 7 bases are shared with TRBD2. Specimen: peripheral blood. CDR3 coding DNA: TGTGCCAGCAGCTTAGGGAGGGTCCCCCCCCTCTCTGGGGCCAACGTCCTGACTTTC. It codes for CASSLGRVPPLSGANVLTF. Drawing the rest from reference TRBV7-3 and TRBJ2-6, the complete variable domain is GAGVSQTPSNKVTEKGKYVELRCDPISGHTALYWYRQSLGQGPEFLIYFQGTGAADDSGLPNDRFFAVRPEGSVSTLKIQRTERGDSAVYLCASSLGRVPPLSGANVLTFGAGSRLTVL.